A single sample is the source of the 30 T cell receptor beta chains below, sequenced in a study of blood T cell repertoires in COVID-19. Data came from immunoSEQ multiplex PCR; TCRdb stores just in-frame clones and leaves some out. There are approximately 110,000 clones in the sample; roughly 85% occur only once, and 3.5% to 5% lies in the top ten. The sample comprised peripheral blood. The source is a man aged 50 to 60 with acute or convalescent COVID-19.

The chain couples TRBV19 to TRBJ2-1, with 9 bases that match TRBD2. The CDR3 is made up of 12 amino acids. The V and J ends lost 6 bases and 7 bases, in that order; junction bases with no gene match: 1. From germline, CDR1 is LNHDA and CDR2 SQIVND (reference sequence). The DNA for the CDR3 is TGTGCCAGTAGGACTAGCGGAAATGAGCAGTTCTTC. Its protein is CASRTSGNEQFF.

The CDR3 is CASSIGWGQTPGANVLTF. The CDR3 coding sequence is TGTGCCAGTAGTATTGGGTGGGGACAGACACCTGGGGCCAACGTCCTGACTTTC. The chain combines TRBV19 with TRBJ2-6, with 7 positions matching TRBD1. Germline V CDR1 and CDR2: LNHDA, SQIVND (reference sequence). This CDR3 is 18 amino acids long. The junction had 10 bases not matched to a gene; V was cut back by 3 bases and J by 2 bases.

The J gene is TRBJ1-1, the V gene TRBV2, with D possibly TRBD1 on 5 matching bases. The CDR3 contains 15 residues. Looked up from germline, CDR1 is SNHLY and CDR2 is FYNNEI. V was cut by 2 bases and J by 0 bases, with 10 bases left in between. The CDR3 DNA reads as TGTGCCAGCAGTGAACTAGGGACTGTGAACACTGAAGCTTTCTTT. Its protein is CASSELGTVNTEAFF.

This rearrangement joins TRBV3-1 (or the pseudogene TRBV3-2) to TRBJ1-1, with 8 bases fitting TRBD1. Trimming cost V 0 bases and J 6 bases; bases outside gene matches: 3. Per the germline V gene, CDR1 is LGHDT and CDR2 is YNNKEL (reference sequence). The CDR3 has 14 residues. CDR3 in DNA: TGTGCCAGCAGCCAAGAGGCGGACAGGGCTGAAGCTTTCTTT. Its protein product is CASSQEADRAEAFF.

The chain combines TRBV27 with TRBJ2-2; D not certain. In germline, CDR1 is MNHEY, CDR2 SMNVEV (reference sequence). The CDR3 is made up of 17 amino acids. V was cut by 7 bases and J by 4 bases, with 22 bases left in between. This chain's CDR3 is CASTSPHSTLGTGELFF. In nucleotides, the CDR3 is TGTGCCAGCACCAGTCCACATTCCACCCTAGGCACCGGGGAGCTGTTTTTT.

The chain has TRBV15 and TRBJ1-5; no definite D call. This CDR3 contains 12 residues. Germline V gene lookup returns CDR1 LNHNV and CDR2 YYDKDF (reference sequence). V was pared by 4 bases and J by 9 bases, with 10 bases between. Here the CDR3 DNA reads TGTGCCACCAGCAAGCCTGCAACGCCCCAGCATTTT. It is translated as CATSKPATPQHF.

This clone appeared a single time. The rearrangement joins TRBV7-2 to TRBJ1-2; D possibly corresponds to TRBD1 (5 bases). V was pared by 1 base and J by 3 bases, with 9 bases between. Germline loops: CDR1 SGHTA, CDR2 FQGNSA. The CDR3 consists of 14 residues. The CDR3 bases are TGTGCCAGCAGCTTAGATGGCAGGGACTATGGCTACACCTTC. It translates to CASSLDGRDYGYTF.

The chain couples TRBV5-1 to TRBJ2-3, with 10 bases matching TRBD1. V lost 4 bases, J lost 1 base, and 6 bases stayed unmatched. This CDR3 is built from 16 residues. Germline V CDR1 and CDR2: SGHRS, YFSETQ. Written as DNA, the CDR3 is TGCGCCAGCAGCAATCCGGGACAGGGGCGCACAGATACGCAGTATTTT. Encoded protein: CASSNPGQGRTDTQYF.

The chain has TRBV5-1 and TRBJ1-4, with D possibly being TRBD1 (6 bases). V dropped 4 bases and J dropped 7 bases, with 17 bases sitting between them. CDR1 is SGHRS, CDR2 YFSETQ, per germline. This CDR3 spans 15 amino acids. DNA for the CDR3: TGCGCCAGCAGCCACGGGGACAAAAAGGGTGAAAAACTGTTTTTT. Protein sequence: CASSHGDKKGEKLFF.

The chain combines TRBV9 with TRBJ2-7; the D gene is possibly TRBD2 (6 bases). Trimming removed 0 bases at V and 3 bases at J, with 16 bases between. In germline, CDR1 is SGDLS, CDR2 YYNGEE. The CDR3 consists of 16 residues. CDR3 bases: TGTGCCAGCAGCGTAGGCGCTTCGGGACTCTACTACGAGCAGTACTTC. This encodes CASSVGASGLYYEQYF. The full variable domain, completed using reference TRBV9 and TRBJ2-7, is DSGVTQTPKHLITATGQRVTLRCSPRSGDLSVYWYQQSLDQGLQFLIQYYNGEERAKGNILERFSAQQFPDLHSELNLSSLELGDSALYFCASSVGASGLYYEQYFGPGTRLTVT.

The J gene is TRBJ2-2, the V gene TRBV9; tentatively, D is TRBD1 (6 bases). V lost 1 base and J 2 bases, leaving 9 bases between the germline ends. This CDR3 is built from 15 residues. The germline gives CDR1 SGDLS, CDR2 YYNGEE. The CDR3 loop is CASSVWDTNTGELFF. As DNA, the CDR3 is TGTGCCAGCAGCGTATGGGACACAAACACCGGGGAGCTGTTTTTT.

The rearrangement links TRBV16 to TRBJ1-1; D is unresolved. V was cut by 2 bases and J by 3 bases, with 16 bases left in between. Germline CDR1 reads KGHSY; CDR2 reads FQNENV. The CDR3 is 16 amino acids. The CDR3 here is CASSQPFSRSDTEAFF. CDR3 coding DNA: TGTGCCAGCAGCCAACCCTTTAGCCGGTCTGACACTGAAGCTTTCTTT. Supplemented by reference TRBV16 and TRBJ1-1, the full variable domain reads GEEVAQTPKHLVRGEGQKAKLYCAPIKGHSYVFWYQQVLKNEFKFLISFQNENVFDETGMPKERFSAKCLPNSPCSLEIQATKLEDSAVYFCASSQPFSRSDTEAFFGQGTRLTVV.

Note on this clone: Other DNA sequences in this sample translate to the same CDR3. The chain combines TRBV9 with TRBJ1-4; possible D gene TRBD1, 6 bases. In germline, CDR1 is SGDLS, CDR2 YYNGEE. Trimming left V 3 bases short and J 6 bases short, with 15 bases between. The CDR3 totals 15 residues. The CDR3 region is CASSEEGAGDEKLFF. CDR3 bases: TGTGCCAGCAGCGAAGAAGGAGCAGGGGATGAAAAACTGTTTTTT.

This chain links TRBV19 with TRBJ2-3; TRBD2 might be the D (6 bases). The CDR3 is 14 amino acids. The V end lost 7 bases, the J end lost 2 bases, and 13 bases lay between the germline ends. Looked up from germline, CDR1 is LNHDA and CDR2 is SQIVND (reference sequence). CDR3 sequence reads: CASNQGLPTDTQYF. The CDR3 DNA reads as TGTGCCAGTAACCAAGGACTACCCACAGATACGCAGTATTTT.

This clone was seen only once. The rearrangement uses TRBV6-5 and TRBJ2-3, with D possibly being TRBD2 (6 bases). Trimming shortened V by 6 bases and J by 0 bases, and 13 bases separated the two germline ends. This CDR3 has 15 residues. Germline V gene data show CDR1 as MNHEY and CDR2 as SVGAGI. The CDR3 protein is CASRATGTSTDTQYF. The DNA of the CDR3 is TGTGCCAGCAGGGCGACCGGGACTAGCACAGATACGCAGTATTTT.

The V and J genes are TRBV7-8 and TRBJ1-5, with TRBD1 matching 9 bases. The germline V gene has CDR1 SGHVS and CDR2 FQNEAQ. There are 15 residues in the CDR3. V shed 5 bases, J shed 4 bases, and the junction held 6 bases outside the gene matches. For the CDR3, the DNA is TGTGCCAGCAGCCAAAGACAGGGGGGAAATCAGCCCCAGCATTTT. Protein product: CASSQRQGGNQPQHF.

The chain joins TRBV14 to TRBJ2-3; D might be TRBD1 (5 bases). The CDR3 runs 17 residues. The germline V gene has CDR1 SGHDN and CDR2 FVKESK. V lost 1 base, J lost 0 bases, and 14 bases lay in between. CDR3 in DNA: TGTGCCAGCAGCCAAGTGTCACACAGGTCTAGCACAGATACGCAGTATTTT. This encodes CASSQVSHRSSTDTQYF.

The chain's CDR3 is CASSFWTSGSQETQYF. Here the CDR3 DNA reads TGTGCCAGCAGTTTTTGGACTAGCGGGAGTCAGGAGACCCAGTACTTC. This chain connects TRBV28 to TRBJ2-5; 13 bases map to TRBD2. V lost 3 bases and J lost 5; bases outside the gene matches: 6. The CDR3 runs 16 residues. Germline lookup yields CDR1 MDHEN and CDR2 SYDVKM.

The chain recombines TRBV6-5 with TRBJ2-6, with D maybe TRBD2 (6 bases). There are 14 residues in the CDR3. Germline CDR1 is MNHEY and CDR2 is SVGAGI. The V gene lost 2 bases and the J gene lost 8 bases, with 10 bases spanning the gap. The CDR3 spells CASSYGGTSNVLTF. The DNA of the CDR3 is TGTGCCAGCAGTTACGGGGGGACTTCCAACGTCCTGACTTTC.

CDR3 sequence (DNA): TGTGCCAGCAGTCCTACTTGGACAGGTGATGGCTACACCTTC. It codes for CASSPTWTGDGYTF. The chain joins TRBV28 to TRBJ1-2, with TRBD1 identical over 7 bases. Germline CDR1 is MDHEN and CDR2 is SYDVKM. CDR3 length equals 14 residues. V was clipped by 5 bases and J by 6 bases; unmatched bases: 9.

Comment on this clone: At one boundary the junction diverges from the germline segment, which might be a read error. The chain combines TRBV12-3 or TRBV12-4 with TRBJ1-1; D is unclear. This CDR3 region has 13 residues. The CDR3 DNA reads TGTGCCAGCAGCTTAGCTATGAACACTGAAGCTTTCTTT. It encodes CASSLAMNTEAFF.

This chain uses TRBV4-1 with TRBJ2-1; no firm D call. The germline gives CDR1 MGHRA, CDR2 YSYEKL. The CDR3 is 13 amino acids. Trimming left V 1 base short and J 3 bases short, with 4 bases between. The chain's CDR3 is CASSQGVYNEQFF. In DNA form, the CDR3 reads TGCGCCAGCAGCCAAGGAGTCTACAATGAGCAGTTCTTC.

CDR3 sequence (DNA): TGTGCCAGCAGTCCGCCGGGGACTAGGTACAATGAGCAGTTCTTC. It specifies CASSPPGTRYNEQFF. The chain has TRBV28 and TRBJ2-1; 8 bases are shared with TRBD2. With V trimmed by 5 bases and J by 4 bases, 7 bases remained unmatched. CDR3 length equals 15 residues. The germline V gene encodes CDR1 MDHEN and CDR2 SYDVKM.

The V call is TRBV7-2, the J call TRBJ2-7; 11 nucleotides agree with TRBD2. Germline trimming cut 7 bases from V and 2 bases from J; bases unmatched to any gene: 13. This CDR3 is 17 amino acids long. The V gene's germline CDR1 is SGHTA and CDR2 FQGNSA. For the CDR3, the DNA is TGTGCCAGCACCAAGGGGGTAGCGGGAGGGAGAACCTACGAGCAGTACTTC. Translated: CASTKGVAGGRTYEQYF.

This chain uses TRBV6-6 with TRBJ1-2, with a tentative D call TRBD1 (6 bases). CDR1 is MNHNY and CDR2 is SVGAGI in the germline V gene (reference sequence). Trimming removed 7 bases from V and 6 bases from J, with 18 bases in between. The CDR3 is 14 residues long. DNA of the CDR3: TGTGCCAGCACCATAACAGGGTTTGAGAATGGCTACACCTTC. This codes for CASTITGFENGYTF.

The V gene is TRBV7-2, the J gene TRBJ2-5, with D perhaps matching TRBD1 (6 bases). CDR3 length: 14 amino acids. The germline CDR1 and CDR2 sequences are SGHTA and FQGNSA. V was clipped by 2 bases and J by 4 bases, with 11 bases between them. Here the CDR3 DNA reads TGTGCCAGCAGCTTAAATTCAGGGGCAGAGACCCAGTACTTC. Amino acid sequence: CASSLNSGAETQYF.

This chain joins TRBV12-3 or TRBV12-4 and TRBJ2-7; 7 positions agree with TRBD1. V lost 1 base, J lost 3 bases, and 0 bases stayed unmatched. This CDR3 has 13 residues. The CDR3 reads CASSLGDSYEQYF. The CDR3 DNA reads as TGTGCCAGCAGTTTAGGGGACAGCTACGAGCAGTACTTC.

The count of this clone is one. The chain employs TRBV10-3 and TRBJ1-1; 9 bases map to TRBD1. Germline CDR1 is ENHRY and CDR2 is SYGVKD. Trimming removed 6 bases from V and 0 bases from J; junction bases left unmatched: 5. This CDR3 contains 15 residues. CDR3 sequence reads: CAIRRTGEVNTEAFF. The CDR3 DNA reads as TGTGCCATCAGGAGGACAGGGGAAGTGAACACTGAAGCTTTCTTT.

The chain couples TRBV3-1 (or the pseudogene TRBV3-2) to TRBJ2-2, with 12 nucleotides matching TRBD2. This CDR3 is built from 15 residues. The V segment lost 6 bases and the J segment 8 bases; nucleotides outside the gene matches: 7. Germline CDR1 is LGHDT and CDR2 is YNNKEL (reference sequence). CDR3 bases: TGTGCCAGCAGGACAGTCGGGACTAGCGGGGGGGAGCTGTTTTTT. It yields the protein CASRTVGTSGGELFF.

The J gene is TRBJ1-2, the V gene TRBV7-2; D remains ambiguous. The CDR3 loop spans 15 amino acids. V lost 1 base and J lost 1, with 10 bases in between. Germline CDR1 reads SGHTA; CDR2 reads FQGNSA. CDR3 DNA: TGTGCCAGCAGCTTAGTCAGCGGCTTTAACTATGGCTACACCTTC. Amino acid sequence: CASSLVSGFNYGYTF.